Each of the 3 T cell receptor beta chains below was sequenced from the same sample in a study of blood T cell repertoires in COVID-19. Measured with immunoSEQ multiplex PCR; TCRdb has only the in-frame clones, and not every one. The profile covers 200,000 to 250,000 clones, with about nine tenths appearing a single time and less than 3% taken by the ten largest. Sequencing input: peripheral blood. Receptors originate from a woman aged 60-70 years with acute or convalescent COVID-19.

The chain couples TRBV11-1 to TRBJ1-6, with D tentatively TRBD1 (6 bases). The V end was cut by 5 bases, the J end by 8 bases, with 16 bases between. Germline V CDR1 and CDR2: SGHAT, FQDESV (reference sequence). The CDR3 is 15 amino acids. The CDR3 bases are TGTGCCAGCAGCCCCCGTACAGGGCGGGATTCACCCCTCCACTTT. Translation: CASSPRTGRDSPLHF.

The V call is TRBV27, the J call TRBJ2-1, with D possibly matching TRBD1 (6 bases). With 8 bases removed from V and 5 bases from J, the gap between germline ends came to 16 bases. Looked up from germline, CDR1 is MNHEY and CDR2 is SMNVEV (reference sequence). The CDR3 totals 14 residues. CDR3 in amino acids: CASGSQGFNNEQFF. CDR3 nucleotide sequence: TGTGCCAGCGGCTCACAGGGCTTTAACAATGAGCAGTTCTTC.

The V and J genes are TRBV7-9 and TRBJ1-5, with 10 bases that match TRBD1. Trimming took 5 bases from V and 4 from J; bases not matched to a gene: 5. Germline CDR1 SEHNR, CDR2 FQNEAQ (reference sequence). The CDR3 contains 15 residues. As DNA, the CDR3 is TGTGCCAGCAGCCCGGACAGGGGGACTAATCAGCCCCAGCATTTT. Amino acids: CASSPDRGTNQPQHF.